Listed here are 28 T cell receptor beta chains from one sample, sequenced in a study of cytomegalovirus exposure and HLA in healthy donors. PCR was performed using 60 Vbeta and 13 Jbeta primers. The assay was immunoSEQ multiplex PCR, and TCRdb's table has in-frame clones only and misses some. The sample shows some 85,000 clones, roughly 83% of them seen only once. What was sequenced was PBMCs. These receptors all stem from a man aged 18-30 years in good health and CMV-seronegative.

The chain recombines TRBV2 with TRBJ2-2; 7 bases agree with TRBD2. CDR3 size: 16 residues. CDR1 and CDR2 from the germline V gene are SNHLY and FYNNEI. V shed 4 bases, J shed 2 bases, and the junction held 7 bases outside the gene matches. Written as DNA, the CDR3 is TGTGCCAGCAGTGGCCGCCTAGCGGTAAACACCGGGGAGCTGTTTTTT. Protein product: CASSGRLAVNTGELFF.

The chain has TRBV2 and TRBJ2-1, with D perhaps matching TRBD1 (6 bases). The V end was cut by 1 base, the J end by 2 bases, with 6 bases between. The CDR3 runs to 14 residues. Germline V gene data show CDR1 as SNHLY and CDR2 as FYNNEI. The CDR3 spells CASSEGQAYNEQFF. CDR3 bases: TGTGCCAGCAGTGAAGGACAGGCCTACAATGAGCAGTTCTTC.

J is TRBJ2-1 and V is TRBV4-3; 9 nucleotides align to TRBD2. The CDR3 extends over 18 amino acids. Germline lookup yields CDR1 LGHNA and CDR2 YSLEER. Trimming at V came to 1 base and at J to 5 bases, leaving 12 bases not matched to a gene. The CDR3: CASSQVGMGREGNNEQFF. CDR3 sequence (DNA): TGCGCCAGCAGCCAAGTGGGTATGGGGCGGGAGGGTAACAATGAGCAGTTCTTC.

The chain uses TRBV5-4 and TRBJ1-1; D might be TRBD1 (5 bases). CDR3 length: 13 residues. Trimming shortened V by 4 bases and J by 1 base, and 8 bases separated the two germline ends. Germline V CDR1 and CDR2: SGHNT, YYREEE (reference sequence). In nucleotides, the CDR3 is TGTGCCAGCAGCCTCGACAGGAACACTGAAGCTTTCTTT. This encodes CASSLDRNTEAFF.

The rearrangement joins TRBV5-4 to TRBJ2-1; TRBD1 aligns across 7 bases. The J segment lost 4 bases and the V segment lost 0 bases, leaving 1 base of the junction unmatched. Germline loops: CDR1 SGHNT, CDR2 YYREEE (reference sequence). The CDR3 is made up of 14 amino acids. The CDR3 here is CASSLDRGYNEQFF. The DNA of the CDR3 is TGTGCCAGCAGCTTGGACAGGGGTTACAATGAGCAGTTCTTC.

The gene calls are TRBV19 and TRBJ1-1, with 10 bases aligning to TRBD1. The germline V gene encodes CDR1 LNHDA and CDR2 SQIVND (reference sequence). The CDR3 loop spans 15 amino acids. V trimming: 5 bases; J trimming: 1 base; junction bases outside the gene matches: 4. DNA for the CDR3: TGTGCCAGTAGTGGGGACAGGGGCCGGAACACTGAAGCTTTCTTT. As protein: CASSGDRGRNTEAFF.

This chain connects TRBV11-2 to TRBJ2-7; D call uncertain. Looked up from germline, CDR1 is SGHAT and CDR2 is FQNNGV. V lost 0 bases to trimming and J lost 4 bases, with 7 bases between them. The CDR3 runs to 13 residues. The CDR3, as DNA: TGTGCCAGCAGCTTAGATCTCGCGTACGAGCAGTACTTC. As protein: CASSLDLAYEQYF.

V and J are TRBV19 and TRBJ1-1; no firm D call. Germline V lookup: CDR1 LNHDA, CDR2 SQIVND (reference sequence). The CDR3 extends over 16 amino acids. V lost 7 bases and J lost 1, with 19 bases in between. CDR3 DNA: TGTGCCAGTACCCAGCCTGGCGGTTTTTCGAACACTGAAGCTTTCTTT. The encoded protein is CASTQPGGFSNTEAFF.

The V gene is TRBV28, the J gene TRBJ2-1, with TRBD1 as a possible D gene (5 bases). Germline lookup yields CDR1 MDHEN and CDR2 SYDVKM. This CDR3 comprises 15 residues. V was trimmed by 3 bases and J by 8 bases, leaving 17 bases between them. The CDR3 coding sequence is TGTGCCAGCAGTTTGATCCAGGGCGCGGTAGATGAGCAGTTCTTC. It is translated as CASSLIQGAVDEQFF.

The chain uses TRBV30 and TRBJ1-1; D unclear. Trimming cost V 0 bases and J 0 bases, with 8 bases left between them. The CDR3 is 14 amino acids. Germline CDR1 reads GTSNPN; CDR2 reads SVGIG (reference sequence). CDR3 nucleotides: TGTGCCTGGAGTGTACGAGGGATGAACACTGAAGCTTTCTTT. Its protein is CAWSVRGMNTEAFF.

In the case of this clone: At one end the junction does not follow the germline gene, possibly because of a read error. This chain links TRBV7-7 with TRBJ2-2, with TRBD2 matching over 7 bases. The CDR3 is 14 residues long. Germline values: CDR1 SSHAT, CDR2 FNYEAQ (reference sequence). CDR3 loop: CASSFSAGAGELFF. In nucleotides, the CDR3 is TGTGCTAGCAGCTTCTCGGCGGGAGCCGGGGAGCTGTTTTTT.

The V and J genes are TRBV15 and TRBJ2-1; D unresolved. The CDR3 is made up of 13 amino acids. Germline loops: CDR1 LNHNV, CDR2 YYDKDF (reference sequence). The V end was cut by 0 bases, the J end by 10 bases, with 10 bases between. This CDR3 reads CATSRESAMEQFF. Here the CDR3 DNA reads TGTGCCACCAGCAGAGAGAGTGCGATGGAGCAGTTCTTC.

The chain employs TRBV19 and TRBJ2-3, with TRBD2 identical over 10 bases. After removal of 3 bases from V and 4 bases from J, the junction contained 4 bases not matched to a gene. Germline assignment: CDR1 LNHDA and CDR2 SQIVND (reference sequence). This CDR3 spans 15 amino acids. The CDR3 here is CASSMLAGEADTQYF. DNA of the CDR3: TGTGCCAGTAGTATGCTAGCGGGAGAAGCAGATACGCAGTATTTT.

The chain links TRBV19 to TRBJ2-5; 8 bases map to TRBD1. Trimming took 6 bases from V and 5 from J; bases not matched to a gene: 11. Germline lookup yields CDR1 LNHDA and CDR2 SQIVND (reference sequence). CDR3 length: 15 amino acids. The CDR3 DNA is TGTGCCAGTAGGATTTCCGGGACAGGATGGGAGACCCAGTACTTC. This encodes CASRISGTGWETQYF.

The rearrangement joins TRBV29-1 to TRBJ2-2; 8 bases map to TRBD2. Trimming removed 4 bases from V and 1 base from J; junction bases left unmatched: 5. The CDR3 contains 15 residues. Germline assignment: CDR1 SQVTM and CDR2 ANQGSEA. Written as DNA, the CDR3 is TGCAGCGTTGTACCGGGACTAGTGAACACCGGGGAGCTGTTTTTT. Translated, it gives CSVVPGLVNTGELFF.

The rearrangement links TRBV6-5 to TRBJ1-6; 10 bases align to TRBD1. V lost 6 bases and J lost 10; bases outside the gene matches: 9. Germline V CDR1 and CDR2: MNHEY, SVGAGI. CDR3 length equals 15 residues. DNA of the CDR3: TGTGCCAGCAGCGCCTCCGGGACAGGGGAATCACCCCTCCACTTT. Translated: CASSASGTGESPLHF.

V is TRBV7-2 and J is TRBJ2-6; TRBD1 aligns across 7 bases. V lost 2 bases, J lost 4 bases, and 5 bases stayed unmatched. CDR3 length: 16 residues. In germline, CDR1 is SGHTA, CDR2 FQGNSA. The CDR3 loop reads CASSLTHRGGANVLTF. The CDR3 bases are TGTGCCAGCAGCTTAACCCACAGGGGAGGGGCCAACGTCCTGACTTTC.

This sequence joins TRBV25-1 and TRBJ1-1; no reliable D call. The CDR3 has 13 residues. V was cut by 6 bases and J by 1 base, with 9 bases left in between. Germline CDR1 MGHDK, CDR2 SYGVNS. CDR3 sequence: CASRSLSNTEAFF. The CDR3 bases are TGTGCCAGCAGGTCTCTCTCGAACACTGAAGCTTTCTTT.

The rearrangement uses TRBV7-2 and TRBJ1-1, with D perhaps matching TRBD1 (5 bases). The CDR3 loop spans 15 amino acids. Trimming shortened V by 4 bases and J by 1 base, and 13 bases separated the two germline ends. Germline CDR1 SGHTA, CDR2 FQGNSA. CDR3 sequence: CASSYDSSGNTEAFF. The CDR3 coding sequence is TGTGCCAGCAGCTACGACAGTTCGGGGAACACTGAAGCTTTCTTT.

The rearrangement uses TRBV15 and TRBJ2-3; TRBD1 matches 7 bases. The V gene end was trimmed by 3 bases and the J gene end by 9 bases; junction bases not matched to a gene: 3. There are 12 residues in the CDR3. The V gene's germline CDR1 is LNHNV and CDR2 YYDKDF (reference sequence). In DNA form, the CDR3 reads TGTGCCACCAGCAGGAGACAGGGCACGCAGTATTTT. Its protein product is CATSRRQGTQYF. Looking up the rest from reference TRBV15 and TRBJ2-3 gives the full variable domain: DAMVIQNPRYQVTQFGKPVTLSCSQTLNHNVMYWYQQKSSQAPKLLFHYYDKDFNNEADTPDNFQSRRPNTSFCFLDIRSPGLGDTAMYLCATSRRQGTQYFGPGTRLTVL.

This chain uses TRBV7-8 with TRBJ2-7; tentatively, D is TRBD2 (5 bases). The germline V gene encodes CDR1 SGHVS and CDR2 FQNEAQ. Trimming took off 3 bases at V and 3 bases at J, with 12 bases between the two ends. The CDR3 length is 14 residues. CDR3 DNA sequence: TGTGCCAGCAGCTTCAGGAGGAATAACTACGAGCAGTACTTC. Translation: CASSFRRNNYEQYF.

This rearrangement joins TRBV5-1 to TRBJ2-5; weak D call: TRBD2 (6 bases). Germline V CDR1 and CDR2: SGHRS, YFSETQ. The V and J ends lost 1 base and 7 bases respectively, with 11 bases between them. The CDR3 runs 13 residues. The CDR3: CASSLHSEGTQYF. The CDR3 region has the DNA TGCGCCAGCAGCTTGCACTCGGAGGGGACCCAGTACTTC.

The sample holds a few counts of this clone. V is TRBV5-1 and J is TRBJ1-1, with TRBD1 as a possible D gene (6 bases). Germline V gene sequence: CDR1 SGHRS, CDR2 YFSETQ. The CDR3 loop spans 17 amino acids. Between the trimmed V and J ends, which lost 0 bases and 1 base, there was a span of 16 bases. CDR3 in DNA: TGCGCCAGCAGCTTGGTACAGGGCCCCAGAACGAACACTGAAGCTTTCTTT. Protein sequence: CASSLVQGPRTNTEAFF.

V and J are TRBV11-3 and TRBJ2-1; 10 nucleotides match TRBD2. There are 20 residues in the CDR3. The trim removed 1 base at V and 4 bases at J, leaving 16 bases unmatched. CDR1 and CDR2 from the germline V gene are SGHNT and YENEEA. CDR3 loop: CASSLGFSPFEREGYNEQFF. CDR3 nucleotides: TGTGCCAGCAGCTTAGGATTTTCCCCTTTCGAGCGGGAGGGGTACAATGAGCAGTTCTTC.

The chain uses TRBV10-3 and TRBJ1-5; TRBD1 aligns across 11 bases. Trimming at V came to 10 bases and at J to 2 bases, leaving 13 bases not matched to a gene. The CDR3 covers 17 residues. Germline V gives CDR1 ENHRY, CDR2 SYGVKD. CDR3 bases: TGTGCCACCTGGGACAGGGGGTCAGTTGAGGGCAATCAGCCCCAGCATTTT. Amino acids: CATWDRGSVEGNQPQHF.

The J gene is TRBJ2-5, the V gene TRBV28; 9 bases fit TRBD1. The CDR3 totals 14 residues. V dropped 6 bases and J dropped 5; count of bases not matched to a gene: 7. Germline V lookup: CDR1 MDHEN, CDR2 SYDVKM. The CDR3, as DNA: TGTGCCAGCAGATCGGACAGGGGTGAGGAGACCCAGTACTTC. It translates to CASRSDRGEETQYF.

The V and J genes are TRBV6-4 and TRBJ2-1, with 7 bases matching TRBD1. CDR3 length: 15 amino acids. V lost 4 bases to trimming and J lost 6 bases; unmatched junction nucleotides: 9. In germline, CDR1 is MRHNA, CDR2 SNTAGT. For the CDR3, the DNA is TGTGCCAGCAGTGTCCATGAAACAGGGGCCAATGAGCAGTTCTTC. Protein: CASSVHETGANEQFF.

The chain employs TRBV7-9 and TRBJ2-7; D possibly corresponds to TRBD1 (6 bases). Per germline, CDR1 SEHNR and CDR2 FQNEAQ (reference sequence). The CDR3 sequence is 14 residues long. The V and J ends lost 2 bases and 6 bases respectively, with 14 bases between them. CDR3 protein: CASSLIQGSGEQYF. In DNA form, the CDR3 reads TGTGCCAGCAGCTTAATCCAGGGGTCGGGCGAGCAGTACTTC.